Below are 10 T cell receptor beta chains sequenced from a single sample in a study of human T cells and chemical hapten exposure (dated by TCRdb to the early 2020s). The library was produced with RACE. Sequenced on a NextSeq 500. TCRdb's own reprocessing of the public reads used fastp at Q25 and MiXCR and kept productive beta chains. Every distinct CDR3 protein forms one entry, paired with its most common genes and DNA. The sample has approximately 350,000 distinct CDR3 sequences on record, more than 5% of them singletons. The top ten clonotypes cover around 6% of the sample. The sample's time point label, in plain terms: patch test 2, 6 weeks after DPC sensitization. The treatment or condition label of this sample denotes: therapeutic diphenylcyclopropenone sensitization with weekly scalp DPC. The sequencing here drew on whole blood, taken in connection with sensitization to the hapten diphenylcyclopropenone (DPC). The origin of the receptors is a young woman with alopecia areata. Some clones in this sample may be carry-over from other donors' samples.

The chain carries TRBV4-1 and TRBJ1-4; 7 bases are a match to TRBD1. CDR1 and CDR2 (germline): MGHRA, YSYEKL. The V segment lost 3 bases and the J segment 7 bases; nucleotides outside the gene matches: 5. The CDR3 covers 14 residues. Written as DNA, the CDR3 is TGCGCCAGCAGCCAGACAGGGTCCGGTGAAAAACTGTTTTTT. Its translation: CASSQTGSGEKLFF.

This chain joins TRBV6-2 or TRBV6-3 and TRBJ1-2; D ambiguous. Trimming shortened V by 6 bases and J by 6 bases, and 20 bases separated the two germline ends. Germline V gene lookup returns CDR1 MNHEY and CDR2 SVGEGT. The CDR3 consists of 15 residues. CDR3 amino acids: CASRVLRGGTDGYTF. The CDR3 bases are TGTGCCAGCAGAGTCCTCCGGGGAGGCACTGATGGCTACACCTTC.

At least ten counts were recorded for this clonotype. This chain uses TRBV5-1 with TRBJ1-1, with D possibly TRBD1 on 5 matching bases. Germline lookup yields CDR1 SGHRS and CDR2 YFSETQ. The CDR3 runs 15 residues. Between the trimmed V and J ends, which lost 2 bases and 8 bases, there was a span of 19 bases. The CDR3 sequence is CASSLLTGGSREAFF. The CDR3 DNA reads TGCGCCAGCAGCTTACTAACAGGAGGCTCCAGAGAAGCTTTCTTT.

The table lists this clonotype with many counts. The CDR3 nucleotides are TGTGCCAGCAGCTCCCACTCGGACAGTGAAGCTTTCTTT. Protein product: CASSSHSDSEAFF. V usage is TRBV7-2 and J usage is TRBJ1-1; D might be TRBD1 (6 bases). Germline V gene data show CDR1 as SGHTA and CDR2 as FQGNSA. Trimming took 4 bases from V and 7 from J, leaving 13 bases between them. The CDR3 sequence is 13 residues long.

This clonotype was picked up many times. The chain couples TRBV20-1 to TRBJ1-4; D perhaps matches TRBD1 (5 bases). The CDR3 has 14 amino acids. Germline CDR1 DFQATT, CDR2 SNEGSKA (reference sequence). The V gene lost 0 bases and the J gene lost 7 bases, with 12 bases spanning the gap. The CDR3 region has the DNA TGCAGTGCTAGAGATTCGGGGGGATCTGAAAAACTGTTTTTT. Amino acids: CSARDSGGSEKLFF.

A note on this clonotype: The germline gene is not matched at one end of the junction; a read error may be the cause. The V call is TRBV11-2, the J call TRBJ1-5, with D uncertain. This CDR3 has 13 amino acids. CDR1 SGHAT and CDR2 FQNNGV come from the germline V gene. The CDR3 DNA reads as TGTGCCAGCAGCTTGGATAGCAATCATCCCCAGCATTTT. Translated, it gives CASSLDSNHPQHF.

This clonotype was detected many times. The rearrangement joins TRBV10-3 to TRBJ2-3; D is ambiguous. This CDR3 is built from 16 residues. The germline V gene has CDR1 ENHRY and CDR2 SYGVKD. Trimming left V 5 bases short and J 3 bases short, with 18 bases between. The CDR3 nucleotides are TGTGCCATCAGTAACTCCTACGACGTTTGGACAGATACGCAGTATTTT. Amino acid sequence: CAISNSYDVWTDTQYF.

This clonotype has at least ten counts. V and J are TRBV7-8 and TRBJ2-7; no reliable D call. CDR3 size: 12 residues. Between the trimmed V and J ends, which lost 0 bases and 7 bases, there was a span of 7 bases. Germline V gene data show CDR1 as SGHVS and CDR2 as FQNEAQ. The CDR3 protein is CASSLADREQYF. The DNA for the CDR3 is TGTGCCAGCAGCTTAGCAGATCGGGAGCAGTACTTC.

The rearrangement links TRBV4-1 to TRBJ2-7; 8 bases align to TRBD2. The CDR3 sequence is 16 residues long. Germline CDR1 MGHRA, CDR2 YSYEKL. Losses at the gene ends were 0 bases for V and 2 bases for J; bases not matched to a gene: 6. The CDR3 sequence is CASSQEVRGATYEQYF. For the CDR3, the DNA is TGCGCCAGCAGCCAAGAGGTGCGGGGGGCAACCTACGAGCAGTACTTC.

The J gene is TRBJ2-1, the V gene TRBV7-3, with 7 bases aligning to TRBD1. The germline gives CDR1 SGHTA, CDR2 FQGTGA. The length of the CDR3 is 16 residues. Germline trimming cut 5 bases from V and 0 bases from J; bases unmatched to any gene: 7. As DNA, the CDR3 is TGTGCCAGCAGCCCTAGACAGGGAGCCTCCTACAATGAGCAGTTCTTC. Translating gives CASSPRQGASYNEQFF.